This entry lists 24 T cell receptor beta chains sequenced from one sample in a study of cytomegalovirus exposure and HLA in healthy donors. Method: immunoSEQ multiplex PCR; TCRdb's copy keeps in-frame clones and lacks some. Of approximately 270,000 clones in the sample, roughly 90% were seen once. The sequencing sample was made of PBMCs. The receptors were gathered from a woman aged 18-35 years in good health and CMV-seronegative.

The rearrangement links TRBV5-6 to TRBJ2-7; 8 bases align to TRBD2. V shed 7 bases and J 7 bases; nucleotides not matched to a gene: 16. CDR3 size: 15 residues. Germline V gene lookup returns CDR1 SGHDT and CDR2 YYEEEE. CDR3 nucleotide sequence: TGTGCCAGCGCGGGGGGACTCCCAGGGGTTGAGGAGCAGTACTTC. The encoded protein is CASAGGLPGVEEQYF.

This chain links TRBV7-8 with TRBJ2-3; 11 nucleotides align to TRBD2. This CDR3 is 16 amino acids long. V shed 5 bases, J shed 2 bases, and the junction held 6 bases outside the gene matches. Germline loops: CDR1 SGHVS, CDR2 FQNEAQ. The CDR3 region has the DNA TGTGCCAGCAGCCCTAGCGGGGGGCTATACACAGATACGCAGTATTTT. This encodes CASSPSGGLYTDTQYF. The full variable domain, its missing parts supplied by reference TRBV7-8 and TRBJ2-3, is GAGVSQSPRYKVAKRGQDVALRCDPISGHVSLFWYQQALGQGPEFLTYFQNEAQLDKSGLPSDRFFAERPEGSVSTLKIQRTQQEDSAVYLCASSPSGGLYTDTQYFGPGTRLTVL.

V and J are TRBV5-6 and TRBJ2-7, with D unresolved. This CDR3 comprises 14 residues. Trimming removed 1 base at V and 2 bases at J, with 10 bases between. The V gene's germline CDR1 is SGHDT and CDR2 YYEEEE. The CDR3 here is CASSLNRRPYEQYF. The DNA of the CDR3 is TGTGCCAGCAGCTTGAACCGGAGACCCTACGAGCAGTACTTC.

J is TRBJ1-1 and V is TRBV6-5; D perhaps matches TRBD1 (5 bases). This CDR3 comprises 15 residues. The V and J ends lost 8 bases and 0 bases respectively, with 16 bases between them. Germline assignment: CDR1 MNHEY and CDR2 SVGAGI. CDR3 residues: CASLPREGLNTEAFF. Here the CDR3 DNA reads TGTGCCAGCCTACCCCGGGAGGGGTTGAACACTGAAGCTTTCTTT.

The gene calls are TRBV5-6 and TRBJ1-1; maybe TRBD1 (5 bases). The CDR3 has 13 amino acids. Germline CDR1 SGHDT, CDR2 YYEEEE. Trimming stripped 9 bases from V and 11 bases from J, with 23 bases between. CDR3 in amino acids: CATSVWGGESAFF. DNA of the CDR3: TGTGCCACCTCCGTTTGGGGGGGAGAGTCGGCTTTCTTT.

In DNA form, the CDR3 reads TGCGCCAGCAGCCACGGTGGCGGGACAGGGGGACAGCCCCAGCATTTT. This codes for CASSHGGGTGGQPQHF. The V call is TRBV4-1, the J call TRBJ1-5; TRBD1 aligns across 11 bases. The J segment lost 7 bases and the V segment lost 3 bases, leaving 8 bases of the junction unmatched. The CDR3 has 16 amino acids. Germline CDR1 is MGHRA and CDR2 is YSYEKL.

This sequence joins TRBV18 and TRBJ1-4, with D perhaps TRBD1 (5 bases). V was shortened by 3 bases and J by 6 bases, with 11 bases between the two germline ends. The germline gives CDR1 KGHSH, CDR2 LQKENI. This CDR3 contains 14 residues. The CDR3 bases are TGTGCCAGCTCACCTTTCGGACAAGATGAAAAACTGTTTTTT. Translation: CASSPFGQDEKLFF.

Turning to this clone: Other DNA sequences in this specimen translate into the identical CDR3. This sequence joins TRBV6-6 and TRBJ2-1, with 10 positions matching TRBD2. Germline V CDR1 and CDR2: MNHNY, SVGAGI (reference sequence). The CDR3 runs 15 residues. With 0 bases clipped from V and 6 bases from J, the junction kept 2 bases outside the gene matches. DNA for the CDR3: TGTGCCAGCAGTTACTCGAGACTAGCGGGCAATGAGCAGTTCTTC. It translates to CASSYSRLAGNEQFF.

The J gene is TRBJ2-3, the V gene TRBV6-5; 8 bases align to TRBD2. The CDR3 is 14 amino acids. Germline loops: CDR1 MNHEY, CDR2 SVGAGI. The J segment lost 4 bases and the V segment lost 2 bases, leaving 2 bases of the junction unmatched. CDR3 nucleotides: TGTGCCAGCAGTTACAGACTAGCGTCAGATACGCAGTATTTT. It is translated as CASSYRLASDTQYF.

Remarks on this clone: The sample has other DNA sequences that encode this CDR3 too. The chain carries TRBV6-6 and TRBJ1-1; the D is unclear. V was pared by 0 bases and J by 1 base, with 6 bases between. Germline V gene data show CDR1 as MNHNY and CDR2 as SVGAGI (reference sequence). The CDR3 extends over 14 amino acids. The CDR3 bases are TGTGCCAGCAGTTACTCGGAGGGGAACACTGAAGCTTTCTTT. This translates into CASSYSEGNTEAFF.

This clone was seen just once. This rearrangement joins TRBV28 to TRBJ2-1; 10 bases are a match to TRBD2. CDR3 length equals 17 residues. Trimming cost V 6 bases and J 0 bases; bases outside gene matches: 8. The germline CDR1 and CDR2 sequences are MDHEN and SYDVKM. CDR3 loop: CASRPSGGDLSYNEQFF. The CDR3, as DNA: TGTGCCAGCAGACCTAGCGGGGGAGACCTCTCCTACAATGAGCAGTTCTTC.

This clone came up once. The chain links TRBV5-6 to TRBJ1-2; no definite D call. With 0 bases removed from V and 4 bases from J, the gap between germline ends came to 10 bases. This CDR3 contains 14 residues. CDR1 and CDR2 (germline): SGHDT, YYEEEE. The DNA of the CDR3 is TGTGCCAGCAGCTTGGGGCAGAACCCCTATGGCTACACCTTC. This encodes CASSLGQNPYGYTF.

The table lists this clone with a few counts. The V gene is TRBV20-1, the J gene TRBJ2-7, with D uncertain. The germline V gene has CDR1 DFQATT and CDR2 SNEGSKA (reference sequence). The ends were cut back, 5 bases at V and 3 bases at J, with 5 bases in the middle. This CDR3 has 10 amino acids. The CDR3 reads CSAGHYEQYV. CDR3 nucleotides: TGCAGTGCTGGTCACTACGAGCAGTACGTC.

J is TRBJ2-7 and V is TRBV5-4; TRBD2 matches at 9 bases. Germline V gives CDR1 SGHNT, CDR2 YYREEE (reference sequence). CDR3 length: 14 amino acids. The ends lost 4 bases at V and 2 bases at J; junction bases unmatched: 4. The CDR3 DNA sequence: TGTGCCAGCAGCACAAGCGGGAGGCCCTACGAGCAGTACGTC. This codes for CASSTSGRPYEQYV.

CDR3 sequence: CASRVQTENTEAFF. DNA for the CDR3: TGTGCCAGTAGGGTACAGACAGAGAACACTGAAGCTTTCTTT. The chain recombines TRBV19 with TRBJ1-1, with D tentatively TRBD1 (5 bases). This CDR3 comprises 14 residues. Germline V gives CDR1 LNHDA, CDR2 SQIVND (reference sequence). The V and J ends lost 6 bases and 1 base respectively, with 12 bases between them.

This clone has just a few counts. The chain recombines TRBV28 with TRBJ1-2; 7 bases are shared with TRBD1. Germline V gives CDR1 MDHEN, CDR2 SYDVKM. Losses at the gene ends were 6 bases for V and 4 bases for J; bases not matched to a gene: 8. CDR3 size: 14 residues. This CDR3 reads CASSSTTGIYGYTF. CDR3 nucleotide sequence: TGTGCCAGCAGCTCTACGACAGGGATCTATGGCTACACCTTC.

V gene TRBV11-2 combines with J gene TRBJ2-2; 8 positions agree with TRBD2. CDR3 length: 17 amino acids. The V segment lost 5 bases and the J segment 1 base; nucleotides outside the gene matches: 9. The germline V gene has CDR1 SGHAT and CDR2 FQNNGV. Here the CDR3 reads CASSGFSGGRNTGELFF. CDR3 in DNA: TGTGCCAGCAGCGGATTCAGCGGGGGCCGGAACACCGGGGAGCTGTTTTTT.

V is TRBV18 and J is TRBJ1-1; TRBD1 agrees at 8 bases. The CDR3 totals 17 residues. Germline V lookup: CDR1 KGHSH, CDR2 LQKENI. V lost 5 bases, J lost 0 bases, and 11 bases stayed unmatched. The CDR3 loop is CASSSRAGGSMNTEAFF. The CDR3 DNA follows: TGTGCCAGCTCATCAAGGGCAGGGGGCTCCATGAACACTGAAGCTTTCTTT.

The rearrangement uses TRBV15 and TRBJ1-1; 8 positions match TRBD1. V shed 0 bases and J 5 bases; nucleotides not matched to a gene: 8. The CDR3 consists of 16 residues. The germline gives CDR1 LNHNV, CDR2 YYDKDF (reference sequence). The DNA of the CDR3 is TGTGCCACCAGCAGAGAGTTGGGCAGGGGGCGGACTGAAGCTTTCTTT. Its translation: CATSRELGRGRTEAFF. The entire variable domain, with the rest obtained from reference TRBV15 and TRBJ1-1, is as follows: DAMVIQNPRYQVTQFGKPVTLSCSQTLNHNVMYWYQQKSSQAPKLLFHYYDKDFNNEADTPDNFQSRRPNTSFCFLDIRSPGLGDTAMYLCATSRELGRGRTEAFFGQGTRLTVV.

The rearrangement links TRBV5-5 to TRBJ2-7; 9 bases fit TRBD1. Germline V gene lookup returns CDR1 SGHKS and CDR2 YYEKEE (reference sequence). The CDR3 runs to 14 residues. Trimming cost V 6 bases and J 4 bases; bases outside gene matches: 8. CDR3 in amino acids: CASKRDRDTYEQYF. CDR3 in DNA: TGTGCCAGCAAAAGGGACAGGGACACATACGAGCAGTACTTC. The whole variable domain, remainder taken from reference TRBV5-5 and TRBJ2-7, is DAGVTQSPTHLIKTRGQQVTLRCSPISGHKSVSWYQQVLGQGPQFIFQYYEKEERGRGNFPDRFSARQFPNYSSELNVNALLLGDSALYLCASKRDRDTYEQYFGPGTRLTVT.

This rearrangement joins TRBV13 to TRBJ1-4; 10 bases map to TRBD1. The CDR3 is 14 amino acids. Germline V gives CDR1 PRHDT, CDR2 FYEKMQ (reference sequence). The V and J ends lost 5 bases and 8 bases, in that order; junction bases with no gene match: 5. The CDR3 DNA sequence: TGTGCCAGCAGCCAGGGGACAGGGGTAGAAAAACTGTTTTTT. Protein sequence: CASSQGTGVEKLFF.

This chain uses TRBV19 with TRBJ1-5, with TRBD1 matching over 10 bases. From germline, CDR1 is LNHDA and CDR2 SQIVND (reference sequence). With V trimmed by 4 bases and J by 6 bases, 6 bases remained unmatched. This CDR3 comprises 15 residues. In DNA, the CDR3 is TGTGCCAGTAGTAGAGGGACAGGGGATAGTCAGCCCCAGCATTTT. Translated: CASSRGTGDSQPQHF.

This clone was picked up one time. This CDR3 reads CASSQDLGSAYEQYF. As DNA, the CDR3 is TGTGCCAGCAGCCAAGATCTCGGGTCAGCCTACGAGCAGTACTTC. This chain connects TRBV14 to TRBJ2-7; no clear D gene. Germline-derived CDR1 and CDR2 are SGHDN and FVKESK. This CDR3 spans 15 amino acids. V dropped 0 bases and J dropped 2 bases, with 11 bases sitting between them.

The V and J genes are TRBV6-1 and TRBJ1-2; TRBD1 aligns across 8 bases. Germline CDR1 reads MNHNS; CDR2 reads SASEGT. Unmatched junction bases numbered 5, after V lost 4 bases and J lost 7 bases. The CDR3 runs 13 residues. The CDR3 sequence: CASSGRTGFGYTF. DNA for the CDR3: TGTGCCAGCAGTGGCCGGACAGGGTTTGGCTACACCTTC.